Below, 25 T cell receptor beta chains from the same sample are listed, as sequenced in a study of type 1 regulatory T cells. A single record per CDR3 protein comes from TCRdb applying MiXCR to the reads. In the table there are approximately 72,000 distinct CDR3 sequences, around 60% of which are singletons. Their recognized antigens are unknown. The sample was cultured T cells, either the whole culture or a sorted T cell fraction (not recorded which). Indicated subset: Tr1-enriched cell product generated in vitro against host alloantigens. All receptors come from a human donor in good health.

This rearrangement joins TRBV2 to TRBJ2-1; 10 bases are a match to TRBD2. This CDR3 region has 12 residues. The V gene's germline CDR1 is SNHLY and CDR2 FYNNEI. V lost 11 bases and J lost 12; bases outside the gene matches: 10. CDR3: CAGLAAQRGQFF. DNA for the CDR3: TGTGCCGGACTAGCGGCCCAGAGGGGGCAGTTCTTC.

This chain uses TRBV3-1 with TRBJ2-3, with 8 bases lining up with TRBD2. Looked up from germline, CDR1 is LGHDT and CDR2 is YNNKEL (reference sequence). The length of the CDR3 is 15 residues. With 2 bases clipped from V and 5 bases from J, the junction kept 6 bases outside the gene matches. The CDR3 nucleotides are TGTGCCAGCAGCCAAATGACGGGAGGGCAAGATACGCAGTATTTT. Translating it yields CASSQMTGGQDTQYF.

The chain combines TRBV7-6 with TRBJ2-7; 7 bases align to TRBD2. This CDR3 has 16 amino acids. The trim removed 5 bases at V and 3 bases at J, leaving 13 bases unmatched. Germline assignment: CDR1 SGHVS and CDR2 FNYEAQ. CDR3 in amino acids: CASSPSLAGRFYEQYF. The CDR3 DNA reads TGTGCCAGCAGCCCATCCTTAGCGGGTAGATTCTACGAGCAGTACTTC.

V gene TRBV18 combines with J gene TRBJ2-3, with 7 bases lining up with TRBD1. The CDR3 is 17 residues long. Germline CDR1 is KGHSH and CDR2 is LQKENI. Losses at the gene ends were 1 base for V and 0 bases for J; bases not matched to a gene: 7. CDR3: CASSPLPGQISTDTQYF. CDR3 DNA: TGTGCCAGCTCACCACTACCGGGACAGATAAGCACAGATACGCAGTATTTT.

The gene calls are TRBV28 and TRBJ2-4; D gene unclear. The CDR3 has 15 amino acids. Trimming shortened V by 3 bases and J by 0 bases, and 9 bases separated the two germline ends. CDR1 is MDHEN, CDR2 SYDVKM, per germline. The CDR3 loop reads CASSFRRLAKNIQYF. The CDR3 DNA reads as TGTGCCAGCAGTTTTCGGCGTCTAGCCAAAAACATTCAGTACTTC.

This chain's CDR3 is CASSSSSGSRSSYNEQFF. CDR3 nucleotides: TGCGCCAGCAGCTCCTCCAGCGGGAGCCGCAGCTCCTACAATGAGCAGTTCTTC. The rearrangement links TRBV5-1 to TRBJ2-1; 8 bases align to TRBD2. Germline V gene sequence: CDR1 SGHRS, CDR2 YFSETQ. This CDR3 region has 18 residues. V shed 3 bases and J 0 bases; nucleotides not matched to a gene: 11.

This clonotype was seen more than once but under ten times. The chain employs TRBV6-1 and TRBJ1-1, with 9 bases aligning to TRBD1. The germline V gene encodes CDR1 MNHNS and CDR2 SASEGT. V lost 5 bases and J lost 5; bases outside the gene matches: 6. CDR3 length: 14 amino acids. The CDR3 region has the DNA TGTGCCAGCAGTTGGGACAGGGCTGCGACTGAAGCTTTCTTT. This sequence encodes CASSWDRAATEAFF.

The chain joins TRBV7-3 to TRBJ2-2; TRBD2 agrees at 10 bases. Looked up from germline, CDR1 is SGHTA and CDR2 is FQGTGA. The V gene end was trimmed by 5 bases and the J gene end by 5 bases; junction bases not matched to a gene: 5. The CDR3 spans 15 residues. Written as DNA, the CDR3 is TGTGCCAGCAGCCGGACTAGCGGAGCTACCGGGGAGCTGTTTTTT. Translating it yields CASSRTSGATGELFF. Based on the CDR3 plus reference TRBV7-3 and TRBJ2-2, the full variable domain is GAGVSQTPSNKVTEKGKYVELRCDPISGHTALYWYRQSLGQGPEFLIYFQGTGAADDSGLPNDRFFAVRPEGSVSTLKIQRTERGDSAVYLCASSRTSGATGELFFGEGSRLTVL.

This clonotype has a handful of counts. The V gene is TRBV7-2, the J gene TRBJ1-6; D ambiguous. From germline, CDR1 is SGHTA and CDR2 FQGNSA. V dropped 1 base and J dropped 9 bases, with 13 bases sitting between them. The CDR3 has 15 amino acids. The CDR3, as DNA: TGTGCCAGCAGCTTAGAACAGCCTTTAGGTTCACCCCTCCACTTT. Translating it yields CASSLEQPLGSPLHF.

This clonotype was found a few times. In nucleotides, the CDR3 is TGTGCCAGCAGCGCCACTACGAACACTGAAGCTTTCTTT. As protein: CASSATTNTEAFF. The chain uses TRBV9 and TRBJ1-1; D remains ambiguous. The V end lost 3 bases, the J end lost 1 base, and 7 bases lay between the germline ends. Looked up from germline, CDR1 is SGDLS and CDR2 is YYNGEE. CDR3 length: 13 residues. Full variable domain (outside the CDR3, taken from reference TRBV9 and TRBJ1-1): DSGVTQTPKHLITATGQRVTLRCSPRSGDLSVYWYQQSLDQGLQFLIQYYNGEERAKGNILERFSAQQFPDLHSELNLSSLELGDSALYFCASSATTNTEAFFGQGTRLTVV.

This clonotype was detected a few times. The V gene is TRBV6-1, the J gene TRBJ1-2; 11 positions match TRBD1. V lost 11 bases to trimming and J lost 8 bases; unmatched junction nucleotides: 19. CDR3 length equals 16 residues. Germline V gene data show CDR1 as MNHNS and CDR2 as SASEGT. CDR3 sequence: CASFPDRGLPAPGYTF. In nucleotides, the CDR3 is TGTGCCTCCTTCCCGGACAGGGGGCTGCCGGCCCCAGGCTACACCTTC.

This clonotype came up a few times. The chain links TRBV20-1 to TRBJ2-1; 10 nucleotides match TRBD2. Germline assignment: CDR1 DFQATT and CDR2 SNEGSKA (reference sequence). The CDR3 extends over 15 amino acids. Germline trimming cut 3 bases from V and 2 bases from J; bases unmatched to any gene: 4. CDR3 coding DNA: TGCAGTGCTAGCCGACTAGCGGGTACCTACAATGAGCAGTTCTTC. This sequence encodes CSASRLAGTYNEQFF.

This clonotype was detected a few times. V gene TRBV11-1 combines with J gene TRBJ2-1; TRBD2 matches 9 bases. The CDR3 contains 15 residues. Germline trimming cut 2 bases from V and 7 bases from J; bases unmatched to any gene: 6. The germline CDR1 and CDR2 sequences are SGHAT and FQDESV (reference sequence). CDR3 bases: TGTGCCAGCAGCTTACTAGCGGGGAATTGGAATGAGCAGTTCTTC. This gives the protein CASSLLAGNWNEQFF.

As DNA, the CDR3 is TGCGCCAGCAGCGTAAAGAACCAAGAGACCCAGTACTTC. Its translation is CASSVKNQETQYF. The rearrangement uses TRBV5-1 and TRBJ2-5; D not resolved. Germline CDR1 SGHRS, CDR2 YFSETQ. The CDR3 length is 13 residues. V was trimmed by 4 bases and J by 0 bases, leaving 7 bases between them.

CDR3 in amino acids: CASSYSRMMNTEAFF. The CDR3 bases are TGTGCCAGCAGTTACTCGAGGATGATGAACACTGAAGCTTTCTTT. J is TRBJ1-1 and V is TRBV6-2 or TRBV6-3; D ambiguous. Germline-derived CDR1 and CDR2 are MNHEY and SVGEGT. Trimming shortened V by 0 bases and J by 0 bases, and 8 bases separated the two germline ends. This CDR3 is built from 15 residues.

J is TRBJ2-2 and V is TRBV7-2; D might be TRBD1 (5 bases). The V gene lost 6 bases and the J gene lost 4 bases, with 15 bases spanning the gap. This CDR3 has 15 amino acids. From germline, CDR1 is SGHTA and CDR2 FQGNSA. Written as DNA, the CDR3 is TGTGCCAGCAGAGACCAGGGCCTGATCACCGGGGAGCTGTTTTTT. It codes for CASRDQGLITGELFF. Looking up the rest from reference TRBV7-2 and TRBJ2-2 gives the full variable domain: GAGVSQSPSNKVTEKGKDVELRCDPISGHTALYWYRQSLGQGLEFLIYFQGNSAPDKSGLPSDRFSAERTGGSVSTLTIQRTQQEDSAVYLCASRDQGLITGELFFGEGSRLTVL.

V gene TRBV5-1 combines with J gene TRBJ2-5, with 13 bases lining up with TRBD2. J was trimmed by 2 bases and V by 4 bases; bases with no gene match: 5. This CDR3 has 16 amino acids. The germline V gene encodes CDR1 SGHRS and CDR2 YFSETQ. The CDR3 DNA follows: TGCGCCAGCAGCGGCCGACTAGCGGGAGGTCAAGAGACCCAGTACTTC. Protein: CASSGRLAGGQETQYF.

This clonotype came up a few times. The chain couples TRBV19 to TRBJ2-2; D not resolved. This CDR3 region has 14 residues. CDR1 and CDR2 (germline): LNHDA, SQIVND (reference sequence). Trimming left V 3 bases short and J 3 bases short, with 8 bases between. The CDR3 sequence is CASSIRPDTGELFF. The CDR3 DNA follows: TGTGCCAGTAGTATTCGTCCGGACACCGGGGAGCTGTTTTTT.

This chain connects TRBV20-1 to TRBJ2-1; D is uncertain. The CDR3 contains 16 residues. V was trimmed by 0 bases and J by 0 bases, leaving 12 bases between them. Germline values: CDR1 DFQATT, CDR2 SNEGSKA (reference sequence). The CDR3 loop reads CSARDPSPTSYNEQFF. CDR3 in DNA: TGCAGTGCTAGAGACCCTTCACCTACCTCCTACAATGAGCAGTTCTTC.

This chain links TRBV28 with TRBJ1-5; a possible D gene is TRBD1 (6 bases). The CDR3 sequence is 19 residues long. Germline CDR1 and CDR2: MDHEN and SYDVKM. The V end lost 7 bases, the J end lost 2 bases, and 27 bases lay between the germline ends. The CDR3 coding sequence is TGTGCCAGCACCCCTACCCGGGGCGGGGGCGCCTATCGCAATCAGCCCCAGCATTTT. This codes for CASTPTRGGGAYRNQPQHF.

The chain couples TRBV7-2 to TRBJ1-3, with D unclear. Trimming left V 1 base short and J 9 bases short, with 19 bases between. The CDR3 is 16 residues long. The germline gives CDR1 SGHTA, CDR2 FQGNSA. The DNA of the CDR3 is TGTGCCAGCAGCTTAGATGGAGGGTCCACCTGGGGCACCATATATTTT. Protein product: CASSLDGGSTWGTIYF.

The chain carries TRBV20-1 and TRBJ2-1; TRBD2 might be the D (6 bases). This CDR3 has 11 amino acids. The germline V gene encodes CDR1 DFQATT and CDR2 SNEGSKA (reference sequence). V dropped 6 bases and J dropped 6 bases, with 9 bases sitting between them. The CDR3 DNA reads TGCAGTGCCAGGCGGGGCAATGAGCAGTTCTTC. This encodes CSARRGNEQFF.

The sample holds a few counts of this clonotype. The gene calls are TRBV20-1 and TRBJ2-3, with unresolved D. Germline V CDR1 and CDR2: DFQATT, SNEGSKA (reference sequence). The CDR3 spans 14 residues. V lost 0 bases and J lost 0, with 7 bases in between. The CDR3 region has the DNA TGCAGTGCTAGAGATGGGCGGAGCACAGATACGCAGTATTTT. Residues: CSARDGRSTDTQYF.

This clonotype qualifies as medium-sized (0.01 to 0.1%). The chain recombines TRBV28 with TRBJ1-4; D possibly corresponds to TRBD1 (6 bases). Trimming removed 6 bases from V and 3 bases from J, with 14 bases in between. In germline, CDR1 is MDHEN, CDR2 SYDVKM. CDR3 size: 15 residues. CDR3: CASSPGGAANEKLFF. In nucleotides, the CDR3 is TGTGCCAGCAGCCCTGGGGGGGCGGCTAATGAAAAACTGTTTTTT.

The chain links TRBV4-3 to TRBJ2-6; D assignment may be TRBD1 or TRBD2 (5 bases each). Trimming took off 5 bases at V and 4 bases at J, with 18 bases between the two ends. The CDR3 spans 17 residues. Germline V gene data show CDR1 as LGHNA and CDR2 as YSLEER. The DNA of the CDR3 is TGCGCCAGCAGCGCCATTGGCCCTGGGGGAGGGGCCAACGTCCTGACTTTC. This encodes CASSAIGPGGGANVLTF.